This T cell receptor (beta chain) was profiled in a study of T cell responses to AZD1222 COVID-19 vaccine. The repertoire was sequenced with immunoSEQ multiplex PCR; TCRdb's copy has only in-frame clones and lacks some. The sample shows roughly 150,000 clones, 92% of them seen only once. The CDR3 is 13 amino acids. Germline CDR1 MNHEY, CDR2 SVGAGI. Trimming took 7 bases from V and 10 from J; bases not matched to a gene: 11. Study-level points and caveats: The number of AZD1222 recipients seropositive at baseline was only 5 to 7. Mostly white British, mostly female donors; authors suggested clonal diversity may be underestimated.

About this clone: What it binds is unknown.

The V gene is TRBV6-5, the J gene TRBJ1-1; 8 nucleotides line up with TRBD1. This TCR derives from an adult in good health. Specimen: peripheral blood, collected on day 0 of AZD1222 vaccination. CDR3 in DNA: TGTGCCAGCACCCTAGGACAGGGCGGAGGAGCTTTCTTT. It encodes CASTLGQGGGAFF.